The T cell receptor (beta chain) described here comes from a study of T cell responses to AZD1222 COVID-19 vaccine. The study, taken as a whole, reports: Seropositive status at baseline applied to only five or six AZD1222 recipients.

Germline loops: CDR1 MNHEY, CDR2 SVGAGI. CDR3 length: 14 amino acids. V lost 6 bases and J 8 bases, leaving 14 bases between the germline ends. This clone was recorded only once. As yet, its antigen is unknown. Clones were read by immunoSEQ multiplex PCR, and TCRdb kept only the in-frame ones, dropping some. Found here are 200,000 or so clones, approximately 93% of them singletons; the top ten hold roughly 0.99%. Sequenced here: peripheral blood, sampled 28 days after the second AZD1222 dose. This chain connects TRBV6-5 to TRBJ1-6; tentatively, D is TRBD1 (5 bases). This TCR was recovered from an adult who received the AZD1222 COVID-19 vaccine. The CDR3 reads CASRARAEDSPLHF. The CDR3 DNA follows: TGTGCCAGCAGGGCCAGGGCGGAGGATTCACCCCTCCACTTT.